The 29 T cell receptor beta chains in this list originate from one sample, sequenced in a study of T cells in Graves' hyperthyroidism and ophthalmopathy. TCR beta CDR3 regions were amplified from RNA. The TCR CDR3 was amplified in a first-round RT-PCR using the HTBI primer set. TCRdb re-called the multiplex PCR reads with MiXCR, one entry per CDR3 protein. The sample yields hundreds of thousands of distinct CDR3 sequences, roughly 15% seen once. Material: blood. The receptors shown here come from a middle-aged woman with Graves' ophthalmopathy.

There are a few counts of this clonotype. J is TRBJ1-1 and V is TRBV19, with D maybe TRBD1 (5 bases). Trimming shortened V by 5 bases and J by 3 bases, and 13 bases separated the two germline ends. This CDR3 comprises 14 residues. The germline gives CDR1 LNHDA, CDR2 SQIVND (reference sequence). Written as DNA, the CDR3 is TGTGCCAGTAGTCTTGCAGGGTGGTACACTGAAGCTTTCTTT. Its protein product is CASSLAGWYTEAFF. Filled out from reference TRBV19 and TRBJ1-1, the complete variable domain reads DGGITQSPKYLFRKEGQNVTLSCEQNLNHDAMYWYRQDPGQGLRLIYYSQIVNDFQKGDIAEGYSVSREKKESFPLTVTSAQKNPTAFYLCASSLAGWYTEAFFGQGTRLTVV.

This clonotype was counted ten times or more. The chain employs TRBV20-1 and TRBJ1-1, with unresolved D. Germline CDR1 is DFQATT and CDR2 is SNEGSKA (reference sequence). The CDR3 length is 15 residues. The ends were cut back, 0 bases at V and 4 bases at J, with 15 bases in the middle. The CDR3 loop is CSARDPTVWTTEAFF. CDR3 DNA: TGCAGTGCTAGAGATCCCACGGTCTGGACCACTGAAGCTTTCTTT.

The chain joins TRBV20-1 to TRBJ2-7, with 8 positions matching TRBD2. With 6 bases clipped from V and 3 bases from J, the junction kept 7 bases outside the gene matches. CDR1 and CDR2 from the germline V gene are DFQATT and SNEGSKA (reference sequence). The CDR3 runs to 13 residues. CDR3 loop: CSAEPGGSYEQYF. The CDR3 DNA reads as TGCAGTGCGGAGCCGGGGGGGAGCTACGAGCAGTACTTC.

The chain couples TRBV7-8 to TRBJ2-5; D unclear. CDR3 length: 11 amino acids. The V and J ends lost 3 bases and 6 bases respectively, with 5 bases between them. The germline V gene has CDR1 SGHVS and CDR2 FQNEAQ. The CDR3 DNA is TGTGCCAGCAGCTTGGAGCAGACCCAGTACTTC. Its protein product is CASSLEQTQYF.

In its sample, this clonotype was seen many times. The chain couples TRBV27 to TRBJ1-2; the D is unclear. V lost 6 bases to trimming and J lost 8 bases, with 13 bases between them. Germline-derived CDR1 and CDR2 are MNHEY and SMNVEV (reference sequence). This CDR3 contains 12 residues. This chain's CDR3 is CASRTVSRGYTF. The CDR3, as DNA: TGTGCCAGCAGGACCGTCTCGAGGGGCTACACCTTC.

This clonotype was seen many times. This chain uses TRBV5-1 with TRBJ1-1, with no clear D. Trimming removed 4 bases at V and 5 bases at J, with 15 bases between. Germline V CDR1 and CDR2: SGHRS, YFSETQ. CDR3 length equals 14 residues. The CDR3 DNA is TGCGCCAGCAGCGTCCAACCGTCCTATACTGAAGCTTTCTTT. Translated: CASSVQPSYTEAFF.

This clonotype has a count of ten or more. V usage is TRBV7-9 and J usage is TRBJ1-1, with D possibly matching TRBD1 (6 bases). Germline CDR1 and CDR2: SEHNR and FQNEAQ (reference sequence). V lost 3 bases to trimming and J lost 1 base, with 9 bases between them. CDR3 length: 14 amino acids. The CDR3 loop reads CASSLGAANTEAFF. The CDR3 DNA is TGTGCCAGCAGCTTGGGGGCAGCGAACACTGAAGCTTTCTTT.

This clonotype was detected a few times. The CDR3 here is CASSPPTGVNEQYF. CDR3 DNA: TGCGCCAGCAGCCCCCCGACAGGGGTGAACGAGCAGTACTTC. The rearrangement links TRBV5-1 to TRBJ2-7; 8 nucleotides agree with TRBD1. Germline V gene lookup returns CDR1 SGHRS and CDR2 YFSETQ. This CDR3 is 14 amino acids long. V was pared by 4 bases and J by 5 bases, with 8 bases of the junction left unmatched.

There are many counts of this clonotype. The chain recombines TRBV6-1 with TRBJ2-3, with 10 bases identical to TRBD2. Per germline, CDR1 MNHNS and CDR2 SASEGT. The CDR3 has 16 amino acids. Unmatched junction bases numbered 7, after V lost 7 bases and J lost 0 bases. CDR3 sequence: CASTEIAGGSTDTQYF. The CDR3 DNA is TGTGCCAGCACCGAGATAGCGGGAGGAAGCACAGATACGCAGTATTTT.

This clonotype showed up many times. This chain joins TRBV30 and TRBJ1-5; no clear D. V dropped 0 bases and J dropped 10 bases, with 13 bases sitting between them. There are 13 residues in the CDR3. Germline V lookup: CDR1 GTSNPN, CDR2 SVGIG (reference sequence). As DNA, the CDR3 is TGTGCCTGGAGTGTTCAAGTGCACAGTCCCCAGCATTTT. This encodes CAWSVQVHSPQHF.

V gene TRBV15 combines with J gene TRBJ1-5; no definite D call. From germline, CDR1 is LNHNV and CDR2 YYDKDF (reference sequence). Trimming removed 0 bases from V and 3 bases from J, with 9 bases in between. CDR3 length equals 15 residues. The DNA of the CDR3 is TGTGCCACCAGCAGAGATCCGGTGGCCAATCAGCCCCAGCATTTT. Protein product: CATSRDPVANQPQHF.

This clonotype was found many times. The chain employs TRBV20-1 and TRBJ2-1; D unresolved. The CDR3 extends over 10 amino acids. CDR1 and CDR2 from the germline V gene are DFQATT and SNEGSKA (reference sequence). V gave up 0 bases and J gave up 8 bases, with 2 bases separating them. The CDR3 loop reads CSAREDEQFF. The CDR3, as DNA: TGCAGTGCTAGAGAGGATGAGCAGTTCTTC.

This clonotype was seen at least ten times. The rearrangement links TRBV3-1 to TRBJ2-7, with TRBD1 identical over 7 bases. Germline V gene lookup returns CDR1 LGHDT and CDR2 YNNKEL (reference sequence). The ends lost 3 bases at V and 3 bases at J; junction bases unmatched: 5. This CDR3 has 14 amino acids. The CDR3 DNA follows: TGTGCCAGCAGCCATTGGGACAGAGACTACGAGCAGTACTTC. This gives the protein CASSHWDRDYEQYF.

In this sample, this clonotype turned up many times. The J gene is TRBJ2-1, the V gene TRBV3-1; TRBD2 matches at 8 bases. Trimming took 4 bases from V and 3 from J; bases not matched to a gene: 5. Germline-derived CDR1 and CDR2 are LGHDT and YNNKEL (reference sequence). This CDR3 has 15 amino acids. The CDR3 here is CASSRGGTSYNEQFF. The CDR3 DNA reads as TGTGCCAGCAGCCGCGGGGGGACGAGCTACAATGAGCAGTTCTTC.

CDR3 protein: CASNTSGRMGIQYF. CDR3 in DNA: TGTGCCAGCAATACTAGCGGGAGGATGGGCATTCAGTACTTC. The chain employs TRBV28 and TRBJ2-4; 12 bases map to TRBD2. The CDR3 runs 14 residues. The germline V gene has CDR1 MDHEN and CDR2 SYDVKM. Trimming cost V 7 bases and J 9 bases; bases outside gene matches: 7.

This clonotype was observed many times. An end of the junction differs from the germline gene, which may be a read error. DNA of the CDR3: TGTGCCAGCAGCTTAGGGACAGGGGCGAACACCGGGGAGCTGTTTTTT. This sequence encodes CASSLGTGANTGELFF. The chain has TRBV5-1 and TRBJ2-2; TRBD1 matches 10 bases. Germline CDR1 reads SGHRS; CDR2 reads YFSETQ. The CDR3 length is 16 residues.

Only a few counts were recorded for this clonotype. V and J are TRBV7-6 and TRBJ1-4; D is undetermined. The ends were cut back, 4 bases at V and 8 bases at J, with 11 bases in the middle. In germline, CDR1 is SGHVS, CDR2 FNYEAQ. The CDR3 sequence is 13 residues long. This CDR3 is CASSSQPKEKLFF. CDR3 DNA sequence: TGTGCCAGCAGCTCGCAGCCCAAGGAAAAACTGTTTTTT.

This clonotype was recorded a few times. The CDR3 loop is CSFLRGGETQYF. Here the CDR3 DNA reads TGCAGCTTCCTGAGGGGGGGGGAGACCCAGTACTTC. This chain links TRBV29-1 with TRBJ2-5; D may be TRBD2 (7 bases). The V gene's germline CDR1 is SQVTM and CDR2 ANQGSEA. With 8 bases removed from V and 5 bases from J, the gap between germline ends came to 15 bases. The CDR3 is made up of 12 amino acids. The full variable domain, completed using reference TRBV29-1 and TRBJ2-5, is SAVISQKPSRDICQRGTSLTIQCQVDSQVTMMFWYRQQPGQSLTLIATANQGSEATYESGFVIDKFPISRPNLTFSTLTVSNMSPEDSSIYLCSFLRGGETQYFGPGTRLLVL.

The V call is TRBV29-1, the J call TRBJ2-1; 7 nucleotides agree with TRBD1. V lost 4 bases, J lost 12 bases, and 12 bases stayed unmatched. This CDR3 comprises 13 residues. In germline, CDR1 is SQVTM, CDR2 ANQGSEA. The CDR3, as DNA: TGCAGCGTTGTAGGGGGCGTTATTGGAGGGCAGTTCTTC. It yields the protein CSVVGGVIGGQFF.

This clonotype was counted between two and nine times. The V and J genes are TRBV19 and TRBJ2-5, with 10 bases that match TRBD1. CDR3 length: 14 amino acids. Trimming removed 9 bases from V and 6 bases from J; junction bases left unmatched: 10. Germline V gene data show CDR1 as LNHDA and CDR2 as SQIVND (reference sequence). This CDR3 reads CASLATGGTKTQYF. Here the CDR3 DNA reads TGTGCCAGCCTCGCGACAGGGGGCACGAAGACCCAGTACTTC. Supplemented by reference TRBV19 and TRBJ2-5, the full variable domain reads DGGITQSPKYLFRKEGQNVTLSCEQNLNHDAMYWYRQDPGQGLRLIYYSQIVNDFQKGDIAEGYSVSREKKESFPLTVTSAQKNPTAFYLCASLATGGTKTQYFGPGTRLLVL.

This clonotype was seen a few times. This chain links TRBV7-9 with TRBJ2-5; D is ambiguous. The V end was cut by 2 bases, the J end by 1 base, with 14 bases between. There are 16 residues in the CDR3. Germline lookup yields CDR1 SEHNR and CDR2 FQNEAQ (reference sequence). The CDR3 nucleotides are TGTGCCAGCAGCTTATCCGGACGAATAATCCAAGAGACCCAGTACTTC. This codes for CASSLSGRIIQETQYF.

This sequence joins TRBV3-1 and TRBJ2-7, with D possibly being TRBD2 (6 bases). This CDR3 region has 15 residues. Germline V gives CDR1 LGHDT, CDR2 YNNKEL (reference sequence). Trimming left V 5 bases short and J 0 bases short, with 14 bases between. The CDR3 DNA reads as TGTGCCAGCAGCGATCGGGAGTGGGGCTCCTACGAGCAGTACTTC. It specifies CASSDREWGSYEQYF.

This clonotype occurred many times. V usage is TRBV28 and J usage is TRBJ2-3, with 7 bases matching TRBD2. Trimming at V came to 5 bases and at J to 1 base, leaving 3 bases not matched to a gene. Germline V gene lookup returns CDR1 MDHEN and CDR2 SYDVKM. This CDR3 spans 14 amino acids. In DNA, the CDR3 is TGTGCCAGCAGTGGGGAGGGCCGCACAGATACGCAGTATTTT. This sequence encodes CASSGEGRTDTQYF.

This clonotype has a count of ten or more. The gene calls are TRBV30 and TRBJ2-1; 11 nucleotides match TRBD2. From germline, CDR1 is GTSNPN and CDR2 SVGIG (reference sequence). V gave up 0 bases and J gave up 6 bases; unmatched junction bases: 4. The CDR3 length is 15 residues. Written as DNA, the CDR3 is TGTGCCTGGAGTGTAGGGCTAGCGGGAGGCAATGAGCAGTTCTTC. Translated, it gives CAWSVGLAGGNEQFF.

The table lists this clonotype with many counts. The rearrangement joins TRBV11-2 to TRBJ2-7; D not certain. V lost 1 base to trimming and J lost 2 bases, with 12 bases between them. This CDR3 has 15 amino acids. Germline CDR1 reads SGHAT; CDR2 reads FQNNGV. The DNA for the CDR3 is TGTGCCAGCAGCTTAGGAAGCGTTTCCGCCTACGAGCAGTACTTC. Encoded protein: CASSLGSVSAYEQYF.

This clonotype was counted at least ten times. The chain employs TRBV7-8 and TRBJ2-3; D is perhaps TRBD2 (5 bases). The V end was cut by 5 bases, the J end by 6 bases, with 12 bases between. CDR3 length equals 13 residues. Per germline, CDR1 SGHVS and CDR2 FQNEAQ. CDR3 sequence: CASSIRPGDTQYF. In nucleotides, the CDR3 is TGTGCCAGCAGCATCCGACCGGGGGATACGCAGTATTTT.

This clonotype showed up many times. The V and J genes are TRBV18 and TRBJ2-3; D might be TRBD1 (6 bases). With 9 bases removed from V and 0 bases from J, the gap between germline ends came to 10 bases. Germline CDR1 is KGHSH and CDR2 is LQKENI. The CDR3 runs 13 residues. Here the CDR3 DNA reads TGTGCCAGTACGGACAGAAGCACAGATACGCAGTATTTT. Its protein product is CASTDRSTDTQYF. The whole variable domain, filled in from reference TRBV18 and TRBJ2-3, reads NAGVMQNPRHLVRRRGQEARLRCSPMKGHSHVYWYRQLPEEGLKFMVYLQKENIIDESGMPKERFSAEFPKEGPSILRIQQVVRGDSAAYFCASTDRSTDTQYFGPGTRLTVL.

This clonotype has just one count. The chain links TRBV7-2 to TRBJ2-3, with 8 bases lining up with TRBD2. In germline, CDR1 is SGHTA, CDR2 FQGNSA. Trimming at V came to 11 bases and at J to 0 bases, leaving 4 bases not matched to a gene. This CDR3 has 13 residues. CDR3 nucleotide sequence: TGTGCCGGAAGCGGGAGAAGCACAGATACGCAGTATTTT. Encoded protein: CAGSGRSTDTQYF. Complete variable domain (other parts from reference TRBV7-2 and TRBJ2-3): GAGVSQSPSNKVTEKGKDVELRCDPISGHTALYWYRQSLGQGLEFLIYFQGNSAPDKSGLPSDRFSAERTGGSVSTLTIQRTQQEDSAVYLCAGSGRSTDTQYFGPGTRLTVL.

This clonotype was seen many times. CDR3 region: CASSLRASGRASYNEQFF. In DNA form, the CDR3 reads TGTGCCAGCTCACTTAGAGCTAGCGGGAGGGCCAGCTACAATGAGCAGTTCTTC. The chain uses TRBV18 and TRBJ2-1; 12 nucleotides align to TRBD2. Unmatched junction bases numbered 10, after V lost 4 bases and J lost 3 bases. The CDR3 length is 18 residues. Germline assignment: CDR1 KGHSH and CDR2 LQKENI.